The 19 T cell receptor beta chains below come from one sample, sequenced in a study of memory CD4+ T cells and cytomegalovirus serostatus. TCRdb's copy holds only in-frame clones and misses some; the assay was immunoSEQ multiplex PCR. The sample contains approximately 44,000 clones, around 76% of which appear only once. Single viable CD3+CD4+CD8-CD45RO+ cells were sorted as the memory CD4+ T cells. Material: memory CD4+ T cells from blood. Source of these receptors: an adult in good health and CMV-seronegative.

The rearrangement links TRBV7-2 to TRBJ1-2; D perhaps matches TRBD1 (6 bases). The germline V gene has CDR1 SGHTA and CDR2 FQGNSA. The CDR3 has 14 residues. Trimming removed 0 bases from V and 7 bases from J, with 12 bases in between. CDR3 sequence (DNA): TGTGCCAGCAGCTTAGCTGCACAGGGTCGTGGCTACACCTTC. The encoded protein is CASSLAAQGRGYTF.

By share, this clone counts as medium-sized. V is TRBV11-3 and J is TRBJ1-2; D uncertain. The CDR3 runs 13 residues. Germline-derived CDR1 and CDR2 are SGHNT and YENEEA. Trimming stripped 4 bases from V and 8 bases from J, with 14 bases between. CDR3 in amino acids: CASSYEASRGYTF. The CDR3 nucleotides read TGTGCCAGCAGCTATGAGGCCTCGCGGGGCTACACCTTC. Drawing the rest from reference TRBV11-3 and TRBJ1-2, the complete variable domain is EAGVVQSPRYKIIEKKQPVAFWCNPISGHNTLYWYLQNLGQGPELLIRYENEEAVDDSQLPKDRFSAERLKGVDSTLKIQPAELGDSAVYLCASSYEASRGYTFGSGTRLTVV.

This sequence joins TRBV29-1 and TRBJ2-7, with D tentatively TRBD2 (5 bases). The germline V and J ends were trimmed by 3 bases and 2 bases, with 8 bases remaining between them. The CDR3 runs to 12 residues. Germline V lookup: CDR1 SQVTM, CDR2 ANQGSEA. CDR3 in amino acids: CSVDDGTYEQYF. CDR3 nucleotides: TGCAGCGTTGATGACGGGACCTACGAGCAGTACTTC.

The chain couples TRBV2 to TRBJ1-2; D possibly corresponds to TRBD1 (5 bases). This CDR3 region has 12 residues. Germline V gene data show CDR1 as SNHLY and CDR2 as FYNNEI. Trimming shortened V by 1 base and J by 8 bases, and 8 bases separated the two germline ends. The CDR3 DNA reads TGTGCCAGCAGTGAAGTCTGGGGCGGCTACACCTTC. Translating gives CASSEVWGGYTF.

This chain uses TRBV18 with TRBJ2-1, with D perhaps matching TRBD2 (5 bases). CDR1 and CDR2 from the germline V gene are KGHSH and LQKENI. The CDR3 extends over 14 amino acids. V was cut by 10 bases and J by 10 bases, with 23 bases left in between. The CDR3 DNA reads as TGTGCCACCGCCCGGGGAACGGGGTTGGGGGAGCAGTTCTTC. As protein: CATARGTGLGEQFF. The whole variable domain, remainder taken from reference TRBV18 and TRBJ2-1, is NAGVMQNPRHLVRRRGQEARLRCSPMKGHSHVYWYRQLPEEGLKFMVYLQKENIIDESGMPKERFSAEFPKEGPSILRIQQVVRGDSAAYFCATARGTGLGEQFFGPGTRLTVL.

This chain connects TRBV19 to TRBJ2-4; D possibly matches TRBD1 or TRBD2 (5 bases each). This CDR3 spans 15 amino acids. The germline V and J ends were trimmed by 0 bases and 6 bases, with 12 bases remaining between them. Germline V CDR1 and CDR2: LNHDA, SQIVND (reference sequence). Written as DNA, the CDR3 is TGTGCCAGTAGTATAGAGGATAGGGGACGAAACATTCAGTACTTC. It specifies CASSIEDRGRNIQYF.

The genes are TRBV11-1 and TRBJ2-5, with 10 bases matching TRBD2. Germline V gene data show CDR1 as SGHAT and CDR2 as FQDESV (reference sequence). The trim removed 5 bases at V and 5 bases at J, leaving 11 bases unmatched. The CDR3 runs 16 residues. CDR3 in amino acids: CASSRSSTSGLETQYF. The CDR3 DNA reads TGTGCCAGCAGCCGCAGTTCGACTAGCGGGTTGGAGACCCAGTACTTC.

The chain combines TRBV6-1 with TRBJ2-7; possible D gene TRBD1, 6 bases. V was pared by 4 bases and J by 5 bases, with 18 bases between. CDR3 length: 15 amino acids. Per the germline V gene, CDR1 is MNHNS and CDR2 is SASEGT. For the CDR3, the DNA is TGTGCCAGCAGTGTCGGGACATTCTCGGGTCACGAGCAGTACTTC. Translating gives CASSVGTFSGHEQYF.

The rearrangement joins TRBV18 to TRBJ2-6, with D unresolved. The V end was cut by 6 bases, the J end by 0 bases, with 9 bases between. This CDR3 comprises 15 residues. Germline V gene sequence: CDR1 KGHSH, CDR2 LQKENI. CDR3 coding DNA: TGTGCCAGCTCGCCCGTTGGCTCTGGGGCCAACGTCCTGACTTTC. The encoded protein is CASSPVGSGANVLTF.

CDR3 bases: TGTGCCAGCAGTCACGTAACAGGGGAGAGAGGCTATGGCTACACCTTC. Its translation: CASSHVTGERGYGYTF. This chain joins TRBV28 and TRBJ1-2, with TRBD1 matching 7 bases. From germline, CDR1 is MDHEN and CDR2 SYDVKM. The J segment lost 4 bases and the V segment lost 5 bases, leaving 13 bases of the junction unmatched. CDR3 length: 16 amino acids.

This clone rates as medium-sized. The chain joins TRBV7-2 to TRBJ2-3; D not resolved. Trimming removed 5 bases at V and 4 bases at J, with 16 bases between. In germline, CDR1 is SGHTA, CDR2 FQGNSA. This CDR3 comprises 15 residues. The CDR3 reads CASSLGPTRADTQYF. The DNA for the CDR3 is TGTGCCAGCAGCCTTGGACCTACCCGGGCAGATACGCAGTATTTT.

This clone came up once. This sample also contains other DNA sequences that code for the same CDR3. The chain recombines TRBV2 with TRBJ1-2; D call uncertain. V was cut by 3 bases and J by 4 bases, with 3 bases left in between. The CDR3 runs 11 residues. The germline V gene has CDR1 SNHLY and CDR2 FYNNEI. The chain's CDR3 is CASSDRYGYTF. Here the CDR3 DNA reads TGTGCCAGCAGTGATCGCTATGGCTACACCTTC.

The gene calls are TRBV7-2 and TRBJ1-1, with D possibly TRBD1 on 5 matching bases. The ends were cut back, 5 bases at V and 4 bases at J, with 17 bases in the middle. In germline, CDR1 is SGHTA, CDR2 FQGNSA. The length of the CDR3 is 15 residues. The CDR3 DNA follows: TGTGCCAGCAGCCCGGCGGGCAGGGTGACCACTGAAGCTTTCTTT. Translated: CASSPAGRVTTEAFF.

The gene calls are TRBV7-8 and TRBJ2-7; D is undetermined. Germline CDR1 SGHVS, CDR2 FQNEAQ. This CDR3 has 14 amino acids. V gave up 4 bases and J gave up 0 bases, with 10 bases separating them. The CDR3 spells CASSWGLSSYEQYF. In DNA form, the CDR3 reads TGTGCCAGCAGCTGGGGATTGAGCTCCTACGAGCAGTACTTC.

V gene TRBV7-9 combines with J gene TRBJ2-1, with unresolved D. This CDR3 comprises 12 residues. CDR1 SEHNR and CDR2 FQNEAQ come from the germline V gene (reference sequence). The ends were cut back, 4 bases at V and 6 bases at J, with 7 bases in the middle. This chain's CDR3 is CASSSYTNEQFF. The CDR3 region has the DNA TGTGCCAGCAGCTCCTACACCAATGAGCAGTTCTTC.

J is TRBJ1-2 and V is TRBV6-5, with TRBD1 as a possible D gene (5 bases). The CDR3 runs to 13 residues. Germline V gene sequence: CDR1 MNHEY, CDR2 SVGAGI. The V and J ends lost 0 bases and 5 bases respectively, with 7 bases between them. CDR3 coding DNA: TGTGCCAGCAGTTACTCGAAGGGGTATGGCTACACCTTC. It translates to CASSYSKGYGYTF.

The CDR3 DNA sequence: TGTGCCAGCAGCTTGGGATGGACAGGGGGCGAAAAACTGTTTTTT. Protein: CASSLGWTGGEKLFF. The chain uses TRBV5-6 and TRBJ1-4, with 11 nucleotides matching TRBD1. The CDR3 is 15 residues long. Germline V gives CDR1 SGHDT, CDR2 YYEEEE. V shed 0 bases, J shed 8 bases, and the junction held 3 bases outside the gene matches.

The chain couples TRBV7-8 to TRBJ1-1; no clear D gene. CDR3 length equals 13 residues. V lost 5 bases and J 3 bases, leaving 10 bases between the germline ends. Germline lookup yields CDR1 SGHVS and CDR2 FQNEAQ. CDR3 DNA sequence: TGTGCCAGCAGCCAATATGGGGACACTGAAGCTTTCTTT. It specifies CASSQYGDTEAFF.

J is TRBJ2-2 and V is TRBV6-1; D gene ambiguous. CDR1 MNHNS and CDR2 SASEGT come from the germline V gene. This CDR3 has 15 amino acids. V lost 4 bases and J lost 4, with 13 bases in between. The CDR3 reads CASSVIVGGTGELFF. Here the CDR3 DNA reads TGTGCCAGCAGTGTAATTGTAGGCGGCACCGGGGAGCTGTTTTTT.